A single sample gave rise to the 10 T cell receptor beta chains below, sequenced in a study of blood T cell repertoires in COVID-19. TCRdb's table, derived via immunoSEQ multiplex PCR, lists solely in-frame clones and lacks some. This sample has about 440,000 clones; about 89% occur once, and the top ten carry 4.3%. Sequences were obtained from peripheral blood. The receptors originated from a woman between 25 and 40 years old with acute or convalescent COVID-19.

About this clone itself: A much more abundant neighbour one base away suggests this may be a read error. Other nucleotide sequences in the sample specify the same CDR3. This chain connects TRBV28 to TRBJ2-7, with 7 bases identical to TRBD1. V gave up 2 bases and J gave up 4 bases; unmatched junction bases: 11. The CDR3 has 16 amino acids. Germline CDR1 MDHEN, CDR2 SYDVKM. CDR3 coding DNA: TGTGCCAGCAGTTTAAGAGGGGGCCTGAGCTCTTACGAGCAGTACTTC. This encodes CASSLRGGLSSYEQYF.

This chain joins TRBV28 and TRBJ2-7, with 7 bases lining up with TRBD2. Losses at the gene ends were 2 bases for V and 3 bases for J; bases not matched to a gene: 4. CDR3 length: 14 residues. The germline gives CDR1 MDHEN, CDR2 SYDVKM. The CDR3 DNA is TGTGCCAGCAGTTTAGGCCAGCGGGGCTACGAGCAGTACTTC. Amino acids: CASSLGQRGYEQYF.

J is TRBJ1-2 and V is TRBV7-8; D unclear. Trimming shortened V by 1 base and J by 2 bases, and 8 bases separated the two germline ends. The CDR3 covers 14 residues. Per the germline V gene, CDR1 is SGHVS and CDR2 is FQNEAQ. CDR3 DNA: TGTGCCAGCAGCTTAGAGTCCGGGAACTATGGCTACACCTTC. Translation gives CASSLESGNYGYTF. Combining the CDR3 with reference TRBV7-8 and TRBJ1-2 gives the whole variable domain GAGVSQSPRYKVAKRGQDVALRCDPISGHVSLFWYQQALGQGPEFLTYFQNEAQLDKSGLPSDRFFAERPEGSVSTLKIQRTQQEDSAVYLCASSLESGNYGYTFGSGTRLTVV.

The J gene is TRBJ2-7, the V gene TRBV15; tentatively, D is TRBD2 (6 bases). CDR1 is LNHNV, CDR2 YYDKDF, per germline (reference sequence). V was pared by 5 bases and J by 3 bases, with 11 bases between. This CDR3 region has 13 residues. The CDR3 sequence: CATSYGGDYEQYF. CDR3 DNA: TGTGCCACCAGCTACGGGGGAGACTACGAGCAGTACTTC.

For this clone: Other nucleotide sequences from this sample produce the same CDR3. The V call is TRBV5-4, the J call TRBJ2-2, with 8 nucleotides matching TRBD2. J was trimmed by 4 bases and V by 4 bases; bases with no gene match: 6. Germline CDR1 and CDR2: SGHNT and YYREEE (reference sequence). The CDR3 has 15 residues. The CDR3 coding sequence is TGTGCCAGCAGCCGAAGCGGGGGCAGCACCGGGGAGCTGTTTTTT. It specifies CASSRSGGSTGELFF.

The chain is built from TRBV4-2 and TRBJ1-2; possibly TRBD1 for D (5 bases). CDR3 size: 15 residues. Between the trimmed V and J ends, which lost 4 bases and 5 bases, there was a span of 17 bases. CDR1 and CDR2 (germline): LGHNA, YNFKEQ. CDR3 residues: CASSRPTRGRYGYTF. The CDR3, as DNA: TGTGCCAGCAGCCGCCCGACTAGGGGAAGGTATGGCTACACCTTC.

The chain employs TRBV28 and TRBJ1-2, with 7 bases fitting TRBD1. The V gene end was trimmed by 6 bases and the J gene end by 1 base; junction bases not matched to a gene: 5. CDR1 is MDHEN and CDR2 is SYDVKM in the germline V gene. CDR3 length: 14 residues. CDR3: CASRTGLGNYGYTF. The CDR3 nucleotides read TGTGCCAGCAGGACAGGGCTGGGTAACTATGGCTACACCTTC.

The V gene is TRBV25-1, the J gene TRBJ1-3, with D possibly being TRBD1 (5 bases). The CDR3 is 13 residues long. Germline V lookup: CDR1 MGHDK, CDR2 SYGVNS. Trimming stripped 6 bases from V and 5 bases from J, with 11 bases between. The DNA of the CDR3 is TGTGCCAGCAGAGGACCAGGGCGAAACACCATATATTTT. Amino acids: CASRGPGRNTIYF.

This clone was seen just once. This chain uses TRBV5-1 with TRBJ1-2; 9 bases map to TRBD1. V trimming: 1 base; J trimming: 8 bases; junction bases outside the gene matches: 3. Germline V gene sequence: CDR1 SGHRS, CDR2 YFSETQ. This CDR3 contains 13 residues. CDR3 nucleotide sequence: TGCGCCAGCAGCTTGCGACAGGGGGGAGGCTACACCTTC. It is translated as CASSLRQGGGYTF.

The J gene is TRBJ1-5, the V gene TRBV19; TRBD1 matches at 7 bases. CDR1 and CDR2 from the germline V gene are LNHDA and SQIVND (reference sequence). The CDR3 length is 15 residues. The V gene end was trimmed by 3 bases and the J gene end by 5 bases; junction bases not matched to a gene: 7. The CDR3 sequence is CASSIWTGADQPQHF. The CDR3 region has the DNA TGTGCCAGTAGTATCTGGACAGGCGCGGATCAGCCCCAGCATTTT.